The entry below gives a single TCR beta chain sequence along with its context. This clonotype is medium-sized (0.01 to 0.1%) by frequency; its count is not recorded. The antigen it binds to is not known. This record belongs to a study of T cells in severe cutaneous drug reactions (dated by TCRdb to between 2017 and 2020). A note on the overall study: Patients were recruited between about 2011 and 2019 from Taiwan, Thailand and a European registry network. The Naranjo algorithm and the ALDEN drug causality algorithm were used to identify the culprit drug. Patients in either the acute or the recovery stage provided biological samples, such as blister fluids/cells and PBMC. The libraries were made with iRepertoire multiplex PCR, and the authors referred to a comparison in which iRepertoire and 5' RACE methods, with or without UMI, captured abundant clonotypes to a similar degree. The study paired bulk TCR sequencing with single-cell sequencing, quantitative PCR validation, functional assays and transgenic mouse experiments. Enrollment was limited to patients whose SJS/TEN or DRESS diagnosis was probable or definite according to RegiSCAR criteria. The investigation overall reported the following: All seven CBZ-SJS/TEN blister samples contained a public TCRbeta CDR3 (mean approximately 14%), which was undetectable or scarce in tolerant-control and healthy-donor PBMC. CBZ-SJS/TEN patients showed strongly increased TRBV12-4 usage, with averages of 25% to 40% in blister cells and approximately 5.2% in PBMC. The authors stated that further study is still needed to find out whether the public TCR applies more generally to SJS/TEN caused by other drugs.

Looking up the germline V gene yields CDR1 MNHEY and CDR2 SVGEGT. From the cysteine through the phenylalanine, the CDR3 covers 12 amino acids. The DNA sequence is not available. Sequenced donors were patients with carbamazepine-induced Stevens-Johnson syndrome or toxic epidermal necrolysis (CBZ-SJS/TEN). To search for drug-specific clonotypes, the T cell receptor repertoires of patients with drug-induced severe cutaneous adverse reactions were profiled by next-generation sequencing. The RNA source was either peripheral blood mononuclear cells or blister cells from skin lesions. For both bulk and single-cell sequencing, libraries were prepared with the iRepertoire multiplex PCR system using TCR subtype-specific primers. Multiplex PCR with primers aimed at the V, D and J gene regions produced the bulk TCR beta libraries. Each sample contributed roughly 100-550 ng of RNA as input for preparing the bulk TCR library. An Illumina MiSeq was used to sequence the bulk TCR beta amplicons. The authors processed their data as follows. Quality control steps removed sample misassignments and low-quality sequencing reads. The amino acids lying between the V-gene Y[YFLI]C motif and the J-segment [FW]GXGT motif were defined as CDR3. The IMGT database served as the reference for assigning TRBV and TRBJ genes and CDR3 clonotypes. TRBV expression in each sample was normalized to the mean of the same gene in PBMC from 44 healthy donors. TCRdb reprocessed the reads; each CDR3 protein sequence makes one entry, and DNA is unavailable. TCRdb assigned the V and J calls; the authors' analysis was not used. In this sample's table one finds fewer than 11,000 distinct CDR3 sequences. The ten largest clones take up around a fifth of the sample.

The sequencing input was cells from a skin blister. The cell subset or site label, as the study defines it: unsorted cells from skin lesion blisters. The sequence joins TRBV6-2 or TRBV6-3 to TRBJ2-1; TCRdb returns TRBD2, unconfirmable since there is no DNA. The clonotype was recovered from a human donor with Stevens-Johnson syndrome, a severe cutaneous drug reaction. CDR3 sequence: CATEDSGRQQFF.